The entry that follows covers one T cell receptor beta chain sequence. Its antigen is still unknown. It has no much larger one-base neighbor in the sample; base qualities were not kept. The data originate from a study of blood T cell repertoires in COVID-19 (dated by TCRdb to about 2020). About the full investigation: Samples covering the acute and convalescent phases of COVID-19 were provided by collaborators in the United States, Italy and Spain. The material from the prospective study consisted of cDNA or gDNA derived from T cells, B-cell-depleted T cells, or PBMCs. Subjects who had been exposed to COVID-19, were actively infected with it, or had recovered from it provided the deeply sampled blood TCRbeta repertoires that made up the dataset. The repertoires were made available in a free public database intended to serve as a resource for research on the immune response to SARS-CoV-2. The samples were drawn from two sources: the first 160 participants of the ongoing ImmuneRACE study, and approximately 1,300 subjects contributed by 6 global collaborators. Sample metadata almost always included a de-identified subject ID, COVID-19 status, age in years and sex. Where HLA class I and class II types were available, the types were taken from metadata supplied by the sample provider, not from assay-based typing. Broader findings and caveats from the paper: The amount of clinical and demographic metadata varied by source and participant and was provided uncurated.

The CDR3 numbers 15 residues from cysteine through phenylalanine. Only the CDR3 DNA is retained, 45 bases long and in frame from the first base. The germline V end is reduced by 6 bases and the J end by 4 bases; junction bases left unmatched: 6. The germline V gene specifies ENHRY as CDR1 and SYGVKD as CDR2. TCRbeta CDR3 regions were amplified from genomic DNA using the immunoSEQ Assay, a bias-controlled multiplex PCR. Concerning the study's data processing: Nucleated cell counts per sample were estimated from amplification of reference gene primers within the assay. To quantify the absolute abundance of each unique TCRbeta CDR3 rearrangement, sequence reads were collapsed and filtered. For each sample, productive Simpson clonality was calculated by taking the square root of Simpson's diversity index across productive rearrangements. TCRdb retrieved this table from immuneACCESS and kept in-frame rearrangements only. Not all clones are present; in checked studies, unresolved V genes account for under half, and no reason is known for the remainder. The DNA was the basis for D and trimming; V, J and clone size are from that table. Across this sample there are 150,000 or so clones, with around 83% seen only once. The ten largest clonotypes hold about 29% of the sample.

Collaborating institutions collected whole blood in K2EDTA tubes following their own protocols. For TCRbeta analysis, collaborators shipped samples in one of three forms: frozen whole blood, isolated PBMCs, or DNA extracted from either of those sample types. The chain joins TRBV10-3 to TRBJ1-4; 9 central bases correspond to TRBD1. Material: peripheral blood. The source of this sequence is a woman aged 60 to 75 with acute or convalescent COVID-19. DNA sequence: TGTGCCATCAGCTTTACAGGGGGCGTTAATGAAAAACTGTTTTTT. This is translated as CAISFTGGVNEKLFF.